Listed here are 11 T cell receptor beta chains from one sample, sequenced in a study of blood T cell repertoires in COVID-19 (TCRdb year 2020). Library prep was done by the immunoSEQ multiplex PCR assay. TCRdb holds this immuneACCESS table with in-frame rearrangements only. Some clones are missing; in checked studies, unresolved V genes explain under half, and the rest has no known cause. The sample includes 250,000 to 300,000 clones, with 89% observed a single time. The ten largest clonotypes hold roughly 5% of the sample. Specimen: peripheral blood. These receptors were obtained from a woman between 35 and 50 years old who had recovered from COVID-19.

V is TRBV4-3 and J is TRBJ2-3; the D is unclear. Per germline, CDR1 LGHNA and CDR2 YSLEER. Trimming left V 0 bases short and J 5 bases short, with 9 bases between. The CDR3 covers 14 residues. CDR3 loop: CASSQDGSLDTQYF. The CDR3 DNA reads TGCGCCAGCAGCCAAGACGGGTCCTTAGATACGCAGTATTTT.

The rearrangement uses TRBV7-9 and TRBJ1-1; 7 nucleotides line up with TRBD1. The J segment lost 5 bases and the V segment lost 5 bases, leaving 11 bases of the junction unmatched. The CDR3 runs to 15 residues. Germline V lookup: CDR1 SEHNR, CDR2 FQNEAQ (reference sequence). CDR3 in DNA: TGTGCCAGCAGCCAAAACAGGGGAGTGGATACTGAAGCTTTCTTT. Translated, it gives CASSQNRGVDTEAFF.

V usage is TRBV10-2 and J usage is TRBJ2-2, with 11 nucleotides matching TRBD2. V was clipped by 8 bases and J by 7 bases; unmatched bases: 9. CDR3 size: 15 residues. CDR1 is WSHSY, CDR2 SAAADI, per germline. The CDR3 nucleotides read TGCGCCAGCTCGACTAGCGGGGCCGGGGGCGGGGAGCTGTTTTTT. Encoded protein: CASSTSGAGGGELFF.

The chain employs TRBV2 and TRBJ1-4, with D tentatively TRBD1 (6 bases). CDR1 SNHLY and CDR2 FYNNEI come from the germline V gene. V lost 6 bases and J lost 6, with 14 bases in between. The CDR3 is made up of 14 amino acids. CDR3 loop: CASSEGVFDEKLFF. CDR3 nucleotides: TGTGCCAGCAGCGAGGGGGTGTTCGATGAAAAACTGTTTTTT.

The chain recombines TRBV27 with TRBJ2-2; D is unresolved. Trimming left V 0 bases short and J 6 bases short, with 2 bases between. The germline V gene encodes CDR1 MNHEY and CDR2 SMNVEV (reference sequence). This CDR3 is 12 amino acids long. Here the CDR3 DNA reads TGTGCCAGCAGTTTATCCTCCGGGGAGCTGTTTTTT. This sequence encodes CASSLSSGELFF.

In DNA form, the CDR3 reads TGTGCCAGCACCCGACAGGGGTCTGGCTACACCTTC. It yields the protein CASTRQGSGYTF. V is TRBV6-5 and J is TRBJ1-2; TRBD1 matches at 8 bases. Germline V gene data show CDR1 as MNHEY and CDR2 as SVGAGI. Trimming removed 7 bases from V and 7 bases from J; junction bases left unmatched: 5. The CDR3 has 12 amino acids.

In regard to this clone: Distinct nucleotide sequences in the sample also encode this CDR3. This chain uses TRBV18 with TRBJ1-5; weak D call: TRBD1 (6 bases). The germline gives CDR1 KGHSH, CDR2 LQKENI. With 3 bases removed from V and 3 bases from J, the gap between germline ends came to 9 bases. This CDR3 is built from 14 residues. This CDR3 is CASSPRQDNQPQHF. The DNA for the CDR3 is TGTGCCAGCTCACCTCGACAGGACAATCAGCCCCAGCATTTT.

The chain is built from TRBV19 and TRBJ1-3; D is unclear. The CDR3 runs to 12 residues. CDR1 and CDR2 (germline): LNHDA, SQIVND (reference sequence). Trimming took 9 bases from V and 2 from J, leaving 8 bases between them. This chain's CDR3 is CASLSPGNTIYF. CDR3 nucleotides: TGTGCCAGCCTATCCCCTGGAAACACCATATATTTT.

This clone was seen only once. V is TRBV10-1 and J is TRBJ2-7, with 7 bases that match TRBD1. Germline loops: CDR1 WNHNN, CDR2 SYGVQD (reference sequence). The CDR3 consists of 14 residues. The J segment lost 5 bases and the V segment lost 2 bases, leaving 6 bases of the junction unmatched. The DNA for the CDR3 is TGCGCCAGCAGTGAGGGCTCGACAGGGAACGAGCAGTACTTC. Protein: CASSEGSTGNEQYF.

The chain combines TRBV2 with TRBJ1-2; 7 bases agree with TRBD1. The CDR3 consists of 14 residues. The germline V gene encodes CDR1 SNHLY and CDR2 FYNNEI. V dropped 0 bases and J dropped 8; count of bases not matched to a gene: 6. In DNA, the CDR3 is TGTGCCAGCAGTGAAGCGACAGGGTATGGCGGCTACACCTTC. Translated: CASSEATGYGGYTF.

The CDR3 nucleotides are TGTGCCAGTAGTATAATCGGGAACAGGGGCAAAGCGAGCTCCTATAATTCACCCCTCCACTTT. This sequence encodes CASSIIGNRGKASSYNSPLHF. The J gene is TRBJ1-6, the V gene TRBV19, with 7 nucleotides matching TRBD1. CDR1 and CDR2 from the germline V gene are LNHDA and SQIVND (reference sequence). The V and J ends lost 2 bases and 0 bases, in that order; junction bases with no gene match: 16. The CDR3 length is 21 residues.